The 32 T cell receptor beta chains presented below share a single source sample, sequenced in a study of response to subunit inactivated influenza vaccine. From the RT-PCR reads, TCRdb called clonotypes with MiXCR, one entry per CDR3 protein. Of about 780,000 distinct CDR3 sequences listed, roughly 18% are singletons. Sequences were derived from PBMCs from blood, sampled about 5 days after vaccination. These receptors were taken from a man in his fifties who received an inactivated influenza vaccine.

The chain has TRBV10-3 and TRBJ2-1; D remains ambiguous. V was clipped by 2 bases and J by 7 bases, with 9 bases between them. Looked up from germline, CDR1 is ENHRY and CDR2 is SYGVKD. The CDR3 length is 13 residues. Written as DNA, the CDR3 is TGTGCCATCAGTGAGAATTCCCCAAATGAGCAGTTCTTC. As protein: CAISENSPNEQFF.

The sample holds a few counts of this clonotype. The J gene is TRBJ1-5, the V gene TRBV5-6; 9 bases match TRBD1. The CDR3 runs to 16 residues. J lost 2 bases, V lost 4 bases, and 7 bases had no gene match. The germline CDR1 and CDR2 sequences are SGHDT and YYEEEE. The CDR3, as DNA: TGTGCCAGCAGCCTTACAGGGGGCAGGGGCAATCAGCCCCAGCATTTT. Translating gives CASSLTGGRGNQPQHF.

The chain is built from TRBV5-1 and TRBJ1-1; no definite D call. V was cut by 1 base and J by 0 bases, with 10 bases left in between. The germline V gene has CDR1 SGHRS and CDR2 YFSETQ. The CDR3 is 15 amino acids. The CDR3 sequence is CASSLRFSLNTEAFF. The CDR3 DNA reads TGCGCCAGCAGCTTGAGGTTCAGTTTGAACACTGAAGCTTTCTTT.

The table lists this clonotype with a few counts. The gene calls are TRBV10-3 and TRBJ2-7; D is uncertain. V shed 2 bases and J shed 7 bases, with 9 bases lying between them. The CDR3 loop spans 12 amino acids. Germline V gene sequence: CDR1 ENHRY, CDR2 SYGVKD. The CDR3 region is CAISEGRSEQYF. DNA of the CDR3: TGTGCCATCAGTGAGGGGCGGTCGGAGCAGTACTTC.

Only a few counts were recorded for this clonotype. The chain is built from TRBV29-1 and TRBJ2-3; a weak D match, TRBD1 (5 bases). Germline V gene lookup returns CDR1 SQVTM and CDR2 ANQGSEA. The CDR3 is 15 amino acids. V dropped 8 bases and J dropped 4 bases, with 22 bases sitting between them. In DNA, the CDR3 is TGCAGCTACAGGAGTATAGGGTCAATCGCAGATACGCAGTATTTT. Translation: CSYRSIGSIADTQYF.

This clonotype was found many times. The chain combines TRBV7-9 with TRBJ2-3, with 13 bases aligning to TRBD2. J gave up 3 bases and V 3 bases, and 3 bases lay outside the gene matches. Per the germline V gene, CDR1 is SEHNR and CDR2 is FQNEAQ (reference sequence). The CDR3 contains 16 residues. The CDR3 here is CASSLRTSGRTDTQYF. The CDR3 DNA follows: TGTGCCAGCAGCTTGCGGACTAGCGGGAGAACAGATACGCAGTATTTT. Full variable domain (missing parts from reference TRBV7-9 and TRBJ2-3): DTGVSQNPRHKITKRGQNVTFRCDPISEHNRLYWYRQTLGQGPEFLTYFQNEAQLEKSRLLSDRFSAERPKGSFSTLEIQRTEQGDSAMYLCASSLRTSGRTDTQYFGPGTRLTVL.

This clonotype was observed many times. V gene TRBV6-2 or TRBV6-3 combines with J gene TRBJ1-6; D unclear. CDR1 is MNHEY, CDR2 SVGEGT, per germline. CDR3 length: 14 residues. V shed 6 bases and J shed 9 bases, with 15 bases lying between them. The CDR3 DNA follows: TGTGCCAGCAGCGTCCTCGAGGACCGTTCACCCCTCCACTTT. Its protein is CASSVLEDRSPLHF.

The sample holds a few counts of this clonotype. This CDR3 reads CSAPVGLGTEAFF. In nucleotides, the CDR3 is TGCAGCGCACCGGTAGGCCTTGGTACTGAAGCTTTCTTT. V and J are TRBV29-1 and TRBJ1-1; D is unclear. The CDR3 runs to 13 residues. The V and J ends lost 7 bases and 5 bases respectively, with 17 bases between them. Germline CDR1 is SQVTM and CDR2 is ANQGSEA.

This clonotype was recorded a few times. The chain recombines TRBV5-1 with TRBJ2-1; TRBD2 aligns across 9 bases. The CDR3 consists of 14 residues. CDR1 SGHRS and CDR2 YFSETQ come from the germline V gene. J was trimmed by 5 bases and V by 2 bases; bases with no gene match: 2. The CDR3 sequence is CASSLGGRDNEQFF. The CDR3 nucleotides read TGCGCCAGCAGCTTAGGCGGGAGGGACAATGAGCAGTTCTTC. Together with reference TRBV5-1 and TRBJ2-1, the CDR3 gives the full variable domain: KAGVTQTPRYLIKTRGQQVTLSCSPISGHRSVSWYQQTPGQGLQFLFEYFSETQRNKGNFPGRFSGRQFSNSRSEMNVSTLELGDSALYLCASSLGGRDNEQFFGPGTRLTVL.

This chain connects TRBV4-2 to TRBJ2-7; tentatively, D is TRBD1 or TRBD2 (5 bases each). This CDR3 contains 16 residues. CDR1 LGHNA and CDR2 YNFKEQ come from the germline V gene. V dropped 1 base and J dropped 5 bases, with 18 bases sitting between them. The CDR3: CASSQGGADLGNEQYF. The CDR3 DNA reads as TGTGCCAGCAGCCAAGGAGGGGCGGACCTGGGGAACGAGCAGTACTTC.

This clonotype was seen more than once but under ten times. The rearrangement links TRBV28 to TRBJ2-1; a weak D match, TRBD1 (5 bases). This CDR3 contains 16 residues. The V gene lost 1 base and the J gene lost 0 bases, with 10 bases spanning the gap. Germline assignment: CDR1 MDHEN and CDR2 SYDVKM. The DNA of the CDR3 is TGTGCCAGCAGTTTATCAGGGCAGAGCTCCTACAATGAGCAGTTCTTC. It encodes CASSLSGQSSYNEQFF.

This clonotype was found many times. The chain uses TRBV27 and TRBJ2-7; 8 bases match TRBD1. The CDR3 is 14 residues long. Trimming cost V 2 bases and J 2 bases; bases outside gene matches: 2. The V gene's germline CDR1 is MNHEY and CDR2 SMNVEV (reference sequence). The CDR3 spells CASSLQGATYEQYF. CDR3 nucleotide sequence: TGTGCCAGCAGTTTACAGGGGGCTACCTACGAGCAGTACTTC.

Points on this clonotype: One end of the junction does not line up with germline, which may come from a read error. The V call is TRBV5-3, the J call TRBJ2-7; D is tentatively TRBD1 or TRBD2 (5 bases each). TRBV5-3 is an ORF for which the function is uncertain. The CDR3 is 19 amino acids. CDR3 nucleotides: TGCGCCAGAAGCTTGCTACCCGCGTTCCGGGACCAGCCGTCCTACGAGCAGTACTTC. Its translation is CARSLLPAFRDQPSYEQYF.

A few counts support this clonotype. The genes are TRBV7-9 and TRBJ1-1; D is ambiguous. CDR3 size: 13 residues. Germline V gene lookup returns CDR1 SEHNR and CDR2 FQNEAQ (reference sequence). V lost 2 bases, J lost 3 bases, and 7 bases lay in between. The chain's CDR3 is CASSLNSDTEAFF. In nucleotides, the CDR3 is TGTGCCAGCAGCTTAAACAGCGACACTGAAGCTTTCTTT.

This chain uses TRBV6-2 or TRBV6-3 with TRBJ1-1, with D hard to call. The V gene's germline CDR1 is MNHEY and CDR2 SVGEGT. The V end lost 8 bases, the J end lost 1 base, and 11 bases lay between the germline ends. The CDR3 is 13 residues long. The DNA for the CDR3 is TGTGCCAGCTCTACTACAACGAACACTGAAGCTTTCTTT. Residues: CASSTTTNTEAFF.

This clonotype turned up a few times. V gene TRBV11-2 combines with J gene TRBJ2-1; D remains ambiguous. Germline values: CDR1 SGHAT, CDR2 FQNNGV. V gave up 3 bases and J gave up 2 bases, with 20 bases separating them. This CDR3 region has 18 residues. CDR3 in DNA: TGTGCCAGCAGCTTCCTAGGGCGACGTAGCCCCGCCTACAATGAGCAGTTCTTC. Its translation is CASSFLGRRSPAYNEQFF. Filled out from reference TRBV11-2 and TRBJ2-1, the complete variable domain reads EAGVAQSPRYKIIEKRQSVAFWCNPISGHATLYWYQQILGQGPKLLIQFQNNGVVDDSQLPKDRFSAERLKGVDSTLKIQPAKLEDSAVYLCASSFLGRRSPAYNEQFFGPGTRLTVL.

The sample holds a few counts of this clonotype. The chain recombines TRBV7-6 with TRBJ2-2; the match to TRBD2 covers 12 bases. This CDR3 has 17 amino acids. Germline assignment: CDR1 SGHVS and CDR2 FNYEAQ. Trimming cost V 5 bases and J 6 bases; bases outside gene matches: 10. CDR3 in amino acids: CASSPHVGTSGSGELFF. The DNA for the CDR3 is TGTGCCAGCAGCCCCCATGTCGGGACTAGCGGGTCCGGGGAGCTGTTTTTT.

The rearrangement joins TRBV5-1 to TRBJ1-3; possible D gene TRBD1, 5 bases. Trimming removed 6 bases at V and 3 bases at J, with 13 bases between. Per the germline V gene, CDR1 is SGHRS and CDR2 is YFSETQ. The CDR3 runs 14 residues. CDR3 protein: CASTWDGLGNTIYF. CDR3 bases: TGCGCCAGCACCTGGGACGGACTTGGAAACACCATATATTTT.

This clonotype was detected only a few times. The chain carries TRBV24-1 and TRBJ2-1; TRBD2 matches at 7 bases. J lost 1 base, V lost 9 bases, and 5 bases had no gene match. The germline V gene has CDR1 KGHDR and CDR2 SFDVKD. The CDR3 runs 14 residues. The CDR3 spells CATARRGSYNEQFF. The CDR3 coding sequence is TGTGCCACCGCCCGGCGGGGGTCCTACAATGAGCAGTTCTTC.

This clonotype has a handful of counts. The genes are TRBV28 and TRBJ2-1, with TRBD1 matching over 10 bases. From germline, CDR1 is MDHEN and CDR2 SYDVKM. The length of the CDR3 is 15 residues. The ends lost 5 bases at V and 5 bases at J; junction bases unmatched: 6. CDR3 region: CASSGDRGHDNEQFF. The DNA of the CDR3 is TGTGCCAGCAGTGGCGACAGGGGGCACGACAATGAGCAGTTCTTC.

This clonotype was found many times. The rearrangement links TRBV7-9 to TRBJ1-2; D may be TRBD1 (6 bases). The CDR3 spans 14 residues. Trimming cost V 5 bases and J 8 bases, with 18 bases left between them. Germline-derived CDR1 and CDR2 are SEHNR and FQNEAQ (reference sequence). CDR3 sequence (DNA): TGTGCCAGCAGCCCATCTGGACAGACCAGGGGCTACACCTTC. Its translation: CASSPSGQTRGYTF.

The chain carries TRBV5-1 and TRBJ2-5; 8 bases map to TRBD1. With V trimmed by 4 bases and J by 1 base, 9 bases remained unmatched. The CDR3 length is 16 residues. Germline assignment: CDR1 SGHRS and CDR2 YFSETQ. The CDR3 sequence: CASSIWTGPGQETQYF. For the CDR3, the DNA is TGCGCCAGCAGCATCTGGACAGGGCCGGGCCAAGAGACCCAGTACTTC. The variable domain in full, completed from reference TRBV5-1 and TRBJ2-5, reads KAGVTQTPRYLIKTRGQQVTLSCSPISGHRSVSWYQQTPGQGLQFLFEYFSETQRNKGNFPGRFSGRQFSNSRSEMNVSTLELGDSALYLCASSIWTGPGQETQYFGPGTRLLVL.

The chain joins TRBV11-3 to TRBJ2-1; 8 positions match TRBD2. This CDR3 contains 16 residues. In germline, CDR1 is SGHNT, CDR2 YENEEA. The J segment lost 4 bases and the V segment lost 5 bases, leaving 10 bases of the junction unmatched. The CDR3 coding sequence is TGTGCCAGCAGCCGGTCAGGGGCGGGAGGATACAATGAGCAGTTCTTC. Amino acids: CASSRSGAGGYNEQFF.

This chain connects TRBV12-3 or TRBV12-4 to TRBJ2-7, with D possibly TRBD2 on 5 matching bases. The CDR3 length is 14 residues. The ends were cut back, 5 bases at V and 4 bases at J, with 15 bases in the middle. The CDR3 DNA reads TGTGCCAGCAGTCCCCGGGAAAGTGGTTACGAGCAGTACTTC. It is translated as CASSPRESGYEQYF.

The CDR3 reads CASSLGPREAFF. CDR3 coding DNA: TGTGCCAGCAGCTTAGGGCCGCGGGAAGCTTTCTTT. The rearrangement joins TRBV7-2 to TRBJ1-1, with unresolved D. Between the trimmed V and J ends, which lost 1 base and 8 bases, there was a span of 8 bases. The CDR3 contains 12 residues. The V gene's germline CDR1 is SGHTA and CDR2 FQGNSA.

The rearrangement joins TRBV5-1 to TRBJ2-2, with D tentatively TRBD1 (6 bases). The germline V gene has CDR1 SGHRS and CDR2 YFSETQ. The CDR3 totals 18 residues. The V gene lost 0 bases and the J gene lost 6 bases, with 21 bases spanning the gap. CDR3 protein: CASSLAIVRGAGAGELFF. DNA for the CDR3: TGCGCCAGCAGCTTGGCCATCGTCAGGGGCGCCGGGGCCGGGGAGCTGTTTTTT.

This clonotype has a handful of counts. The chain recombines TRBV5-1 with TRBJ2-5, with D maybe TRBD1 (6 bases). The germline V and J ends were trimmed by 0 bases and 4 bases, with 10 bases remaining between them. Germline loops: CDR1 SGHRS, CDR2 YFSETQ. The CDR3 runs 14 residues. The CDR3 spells CASSLAWGRETQYF. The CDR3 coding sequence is TGCGCCAGCAGCTTGGCCTGGGGGCGAGAGACCCAGTACTTC. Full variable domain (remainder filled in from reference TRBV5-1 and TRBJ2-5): KAGVTQTPRYLIKTRGQQVTLSCSPISGHRSVSWYQQTPGQGLQFLFEYFSETQRNKGNFPGRFSGRQFSNSRSEMNVSTLELGDSALYLCASSLAWGRETQYFGPGTRLLVL.

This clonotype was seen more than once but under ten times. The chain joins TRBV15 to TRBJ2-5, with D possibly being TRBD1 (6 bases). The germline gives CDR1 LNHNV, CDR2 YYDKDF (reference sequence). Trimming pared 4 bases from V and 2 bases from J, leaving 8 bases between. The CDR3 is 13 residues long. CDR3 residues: CATSNGQQETQYF. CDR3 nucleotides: TGTGCCACCAGCAACGGACAGCAAGAGACCCAGTACTTC.

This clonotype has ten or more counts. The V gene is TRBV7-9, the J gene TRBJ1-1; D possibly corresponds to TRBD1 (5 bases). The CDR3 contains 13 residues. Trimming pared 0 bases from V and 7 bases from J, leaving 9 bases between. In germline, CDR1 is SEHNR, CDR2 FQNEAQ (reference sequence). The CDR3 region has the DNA TGTGCCAGCAGCTTAGCGATAGGGGATGAAGCTTTCTTT. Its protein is CASSLAIGDEAFF.

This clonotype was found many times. The CDR3 DNA reads as TGTGCCAGCAGGACAGCTAGCACAGATACGCAGTATTTT. Protein product: CASRTASTDTQYF. The chain links TRBV12-3 or TRBV12-4 to TRBJ2-3, with D maybe TRBD1 (5 bases). The ends were cut back, 6 bases at V and 0 bases at J, with 7 bases in the middle. The CDR3 runs to 13 residues.

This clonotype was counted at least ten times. CDR3 amino acids: CASSSITSEAYNEQFF. The CDR3 DNA reads TGTGCCAGCAGTTCGATTACTAGCGAAGCCTACAATGAGCAGTTCTTC. This chain connects TRBV12-3 or TRBV12-4 to TRBJ2-1; 7 nucleotides agree with TRBD2. Losses at the gene ends were 4 bases for V and 2 bases for J; bases not matched to a gene: 8. The CDR3 covers 16 residues.

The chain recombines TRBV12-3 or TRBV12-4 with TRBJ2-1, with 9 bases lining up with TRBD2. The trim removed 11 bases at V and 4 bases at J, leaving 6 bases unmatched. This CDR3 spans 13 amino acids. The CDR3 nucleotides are TGTGCCGACAGACTAGCGGTATACAATGAGCAGTTCTTC. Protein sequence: CADRLAVYNEQFF.